The clone carrying this T cell receptor beta chain has a handful of counts. The length of the CDR3 is 13 residues. The V end was cut by 0 bases, the J end by 12 bases, with 12 bases between. CDR1 and CDR2 from the germline V gene are SGHVS and FQNEAQ. Profiled with immunoSEQ multiplex PCR; TCRdb holds only in-frame clones, not every one. The sample lists some 700,000 clones, roughly 88% occurring once. This entry comes from a study of shared T cell receptors in the human thymus. A further study also used this sample, focusing on human thymus T cells. That report adds: Serving as donors were healthy Finnish infants, each of whom was having open corrective surgery for congenital heart defects. Corrective heart surgery yielded resections, and these provided the thymus tissue. Seemingly biased V and J gene usage marked thymic and blood repertoires. Unrelated individuals reportedly shared highly overlapping thymic TCR repertoires.

The sequence came from a girl in the first two years of life with a congenital heart defect. Sequenced material: thymocytes. The chain couples TRBV7-8 to TRBJ2-1, with TRBD2 as a possible D gene (7 bases). CDR3 DNA sequence: TGTGCCAGCAGCTTAGCGGGGGGGCCTGGGCAGTTCTTC. Translation gives CASSLAGGPGQFF.